The 12 T cell receptor beta chains below all came from one sample that was sequenced in a study of cytomegalovirus exposure and HLA in healthy donors (dated by TCRdb to about 2017). The method behind the library was the immunoSEQ multiplex PCR assay. For the multiplex PCR, a mixture combining 60 forward primers for TCR Vbeta segments and 13 reverse primers for TCR Jbeta segments was used. Held by TCRdb, this immuneACCESS table contains in-frame sequences only and omits some clones. Under half of the omission traces to an unresolved V gene where checked; the cause of the rest is unknown. For this sample the table gives under 150,000 clones, of which roughly 72% were detected only once. Clones ranked in the top ten supply roughly 4.2% of the sample. The sequenced sample was PBMCs. These receptors were taken from a woman in her thirties or forties in good health and CMV-seropositive.

The V and J genes are TRBV27 and TRBJ1-3; 7 nucleotides align to TRBD1. Losses at the gene ends were 5 bases for V and 9 bases for J; bases not matched to a gene: 10. Germline V gene sequence: CDR1 MNHEY, CDR2 SMNVEV (reference sequence). The CDR3 runs to 14 residues. For the CDR3, the DNA is TGTGCCAGCAGTGAGGGGACAGCCAAGAGCACCATATATTTT. Translated: CASSEGTAKSTIYF.

The chain combines TRBV27 with TRBJ1-6, with a tentative D call TRBD1 (5 bases). The ends were cut back, 6 bases at V and 8 bases at J, with 11 bases in the middle. The CDR3 is 13 residues long. The germline V gene has CDR1 MNHEY and CDR2 SMNVEV (reference sequence). This CDR3 is CASRKTAYSPLHF. In DNA form, the CDR3 reads TGTGCCAGCAGAAAGACAGCTTATTCACCCCTCCACTTT.

The rearrangement joins TRBV7-9 to TRBJ1-2, with no clear D. The CDR3 consists of 13 residues. Looked up from germline, CDR1 is SEHNR and CDR2 is FQNEAQ (reference sequence). Trimming removed 0 bases at V and 8 bases at J, with 10 bases between. CDR3 amino acids: CASSLAGVEGYTF. Written as DNA, the CDR3 is TGTGCCAGCAGCTTAGCCGGGGTGGAAGGCTACACCTTC.

This sequence joins TRBV7-3 and TRBJ1-1, with D perhaps matching TRBD1 (5 bases). The CDR3 is 13 residues long. CDR1 SGHTA and CDR2 FQGTGA come from the germline V gene. The V and J ends lost 4 bases and 3 bases respectively, with 9 bases between them. The chain's CDR3 is CASSSMTDTEAFF. The CDR3 nucleotides read TGTGCCAGCAGCTCGATGACAGACACTGAAGCTTTCTTT.

The chain employs TRBV19 and TRBJ2-5; 15 bases line up with TRBD2. This CDR3 contains 17 residues. V shed 7 bases, J shed 5 bases, and the junction held 11 bases outside the gene matches. In germline, CDR1 is LNHDA, CDR2 SQIVND (reference sequence). The CDR3 DNA reads TGTGCCAGTACCCTCCGGGGACTAGCGGGGGGCGCCGAGACCCAGTACTTC. This codes for CASTLRGLAGGAETQYF.

V and J are TRBV27 and TRBJ1-3, with D perhaps matching TRBD1 (6 bases). The germline gives CDR1 MNHEY, CDR2 SMNVEV (reference sequence). This CDR3 contains 14 residues. The V end lost 6 bases, the J end lost 0 bases, and 9 bases lay between the germline ends. This chain's CDR3 is CASRRGASGNTIYF. In DNA, the CDR3 is TGTGCCAGCAGACGGGGGGCCTCTGGAAACACCATATATTTT.

This chain joins TRBV4-1 and TRBJ2-3, with 8 bases aligning to TRBD1. CDR3 length equals 16 residues. The ends lost 0 bases at V and 1 base at J; junction bases unmatched: 3. Germline V CDR1 and CDR2: MGHRA, YSYEKL. CDR3 residues: CASSQDLDRGTDTQYF. The DNA for the CDR3 is TGCGCCAGCAGCCAAGATTTGGACAGGGGCACAGATACGCAGTATTTT.

This clone was recorded a few times. This chain links TRBV9 with TRBJ1-2; 8 nucleotides match TRBD1. Germline values: CDR1 SGDLS, CDR2 YYNGEE. CDR3 size: 15 residues. V lost 2 bases to trimming and J lost 3 bases; unmatched junction nucleotides: 6. CDR3 in DNA: TGTGCCAGCAGCGTCAACAGGGGGGGGGACTATGGCTACACCTTC. Translated: CASSVNRGGDYGYTF.

The chain carries TRBV4-2 and TRBJ1-2, with D uncertain. With 1 base removed from V and 4 bases from J, the gap between germline ends came to 13 bases. Per germline, CDR1 LGHNA and CDR2 YNFKEQ. The CDR3 runs to 15 residues. CDR3 in DNA: TGTGCCAGCAGCCAAGCGTCCACGGGGTTCTATGGCTACACCTTC. Its translation: CASSQASTGFYGYTF.

The CDR3: CASSLLASGELFF. Here the CDR3 DNA reads TGTGCCAGCAGCTTATTGGCCTCCGGGGAGCTGTTTTTT. This chain links TRBV7-3 with TRBJ2-2; D not resolved. CDR1 is SGHTA and CDR2 is FQGTGA in the germline V gene. This CDR3 contains 13 residues. The V end was cut by 2 bases, the J end by 6 bases, with 7 bases between.

The rearrangement links TRBV28 to TRBJ2-3, with 7 bases that match TRBD2. The CDR3 length is 16 residues. V shed 8 bases and J 4 bases; nucleotides not matched to a gene: 15. Germline V gene sequence: CDR1 MDHEN, CDR2 SYDVKM. The CDR3 loop reads CASPKSGEGTADTQYF. In nucleotides, the CDR3 is TGTGCCAGCCCCAAAAGCGGGGAGGGTACAGCAGATACGCAGTATTTT.

V usage is TRBV5-1 and J usage is TRBJ2-2, with TRBD1 matching 7 bases. Germline V lookup: CDR1 SGHRS, CDR2 YFSETQ. The J segment lost 2 bases and the V segment lost 4 bases, leaving 8 bases of the junction unmatched. The CDR3 covers 16 residues. The CDR3 nucleotides are TGCGCCAGCAGCCCGGGACAGACCTCTAACACCGGGGAGCTGTTTTTT. Its protein product is CASSPGQTSNTGELFF.